The 9 T cell receptor beta chains presented below share a single source sample, sequenced in a study of T cell responses to AZD1222 COVID-19 vaccine. Generated by immunoSEQ multiplex PCR, the TCRdb table keeps only in-frame clones and is missing some. Here the sample spans 150,000 or so clones, roughly nine tenths being singletons. This specimen was peripheral blood, taken 28 days after the second AZD1222 dose. Receptor source: an adult who received the AZD1222 COVID-19 vaccine.

The chain recombines TRBV6-1 with TRBJ2-6; D not resolved. V was pared by 0 bases and J by 4 bases, with 10 bases between. This CDR3 has 16 amino acids. CDR1 MNHNS and CDR2 SASEGT come from the germline V gene. The CDR3 reads CASSEAGLGGANVLTF. The CDR3 nucleotides read TGTGCCAGCAGTGAAGCGGGTCTGGGCGGGGCCAACGTCCTGACTTTC.

The V and J genes are TRBV29-1 and TRBJ1-4; no definite D call. The germline V gene encodes CDR1 SQVTM and CDR2 ANQGSEA. This CDR3 is built from 12 residues. V dropped 4 bases and J dropped 8 bases, with 11 bases sitting between them. CDR3 nucleotides: TGCAGCGTTGCGGGGAGGAACGAAAAACTGTTTTTT. It codes for CSVAGRNEKLFF.

The rearrangement uses TRBV13 and TRBJ1-4; a weak D match, TRBD1 (5 bases). Germline values: CDR1 PRHDT, CDR2 FYEKMQ (reference sequence). The V gene lost 2 bases and the J gene lost 1 base, with 11 bases spanning the gap. This CDR3 spans 16 amino acids. The CDR3 DNA is TGTGCCAGCAGCTTAATGGGACGGTTAACTAATGAAAAACTGTTTTTT. Its protein product is CASSLMGRLTNEKLFF.

V is TRBV9 and J is TRBJ1-2, with 7 bases aligning to TRBD1. Per germline, CDR1 SGDLS and CDR2 YYNGEE. This CDR3 has 12 residues. Trimming at V came to 3 bases and at J to 6 bases, leaving 2 bases not matched to a gene. The CDR3 nucleotides are TGTGCCAGCAGCGCGACAGGGCATGGCTACACCTTC. Translation: CASSATGHGYTF.

The chain uses TRBV5-6 and TRBJ1-2; D not resolved. The V and J ends lost 5 bases and 3 bases respectively, with 11 bases between them. CDR1 is SGHDT and CDR2 is YYEEEE in the germline V gene. This CDR3 is built from 13 residues. The CDR3 reads CASSPPGYYGYTF. The CDR3 DNA is TGTGCCAGCAGTCCACCGGGCTACTATGGCTACACCTTC.

This clone was detected only a few times. This rearrangement joins TRBV4-3 to TRBJ2-2, with D tentatively TRBD2 (5 bases). Trimming pared 3 bases from V and 4 bases from J, leaving 12 bases between. The V gene's germline CDR1 is LGHNA and CDR2 YSLEER. The CDR3 has 15 residues. The CDR3 sequence is CASSHARAGTGELFF. CDR3 bases: TGCGCCAGCAGCCATGCACGGGCGGGCACCGGGGAGCTGTTTTTT.

This chain uses TRBV28 with TRBJ2-1, with 9 positions matching TRBD2. The CDR3 is 16 amino acids. Germline V gene lookup returns CDR1 MDHEN and CDR2 SYDVKM. Unmatched junction bases numbered 3, after V lost 3 bases and J lost 0 bases. As DNA, the CDR3 is TGTGCCAGCAGTTTTCTAGCGGGAAGCTCCTACAATGAGCAGTTCTTC. As protein: CASSFLAGSSYNEQFF.

This sequence joins TRBV9 and TRBJ1-4; tentatively, D is TRBD1 (6 bases). Deletions cut 4 bases from V and 7 bases from J, with 17 bases between. There are 15 residues in the CDR3. The germline gives CDR1 SGDLS, CDR2 YYNGEE. In DNA form, the CDR3 reads TGTGCCAGCAGCCCGGGCGACAGGCCCTCTGAAAAACTGTTTTTT. Its translation: CASSPGDRPSEKLFF. The variable domain in full, with the rest retrieved from reference TRBV9 and TRBJ1-4, is DSGVTQTPKHLITATGQRVTLRCSPRSGDLSVYWYQQSLDQGLQFLIQYYNGEERAKGNILERFSAQQFPDLHSELNLSSLELGDSALYFCASSPGDRPSEKLFFGSGTQLSVL.

The chain recombines TRBV25-1 with TRBJ2-7; either TRBD1 or TRBD2 may fit D (6 bases each). There are 15 residues in the CDR3. Trimming took off 5 bases at V and 2 bases at J, with 16 bases between the two ends. Germline values: CDR1 MGHDK, CDR2 SYGVNS. CDR3 sequence reads: CASSPPGAGTYEQYF. The CDR3 DNA reads as TGTGCCAGCAGTCCCCCAGGGGCGGGGACCTACGAGCAGTACTTC.